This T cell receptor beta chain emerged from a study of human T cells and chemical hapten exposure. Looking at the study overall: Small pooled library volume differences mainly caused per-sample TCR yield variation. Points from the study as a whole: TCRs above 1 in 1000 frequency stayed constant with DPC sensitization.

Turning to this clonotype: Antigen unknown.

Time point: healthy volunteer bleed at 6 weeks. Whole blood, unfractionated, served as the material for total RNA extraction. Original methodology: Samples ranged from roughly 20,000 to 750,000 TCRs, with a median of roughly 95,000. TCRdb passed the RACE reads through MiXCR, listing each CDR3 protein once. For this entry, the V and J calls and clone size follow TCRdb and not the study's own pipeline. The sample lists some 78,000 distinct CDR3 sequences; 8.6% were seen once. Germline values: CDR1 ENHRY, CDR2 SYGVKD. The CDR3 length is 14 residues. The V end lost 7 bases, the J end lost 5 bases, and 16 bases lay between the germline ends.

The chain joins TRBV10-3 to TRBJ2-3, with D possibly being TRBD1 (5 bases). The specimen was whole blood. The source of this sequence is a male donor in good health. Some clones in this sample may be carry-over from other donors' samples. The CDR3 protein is CAITLPQDKDTQYF. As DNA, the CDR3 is TGTGCCATCACCCTACCCCAGGACAAAGATACGCAGTATTTT.